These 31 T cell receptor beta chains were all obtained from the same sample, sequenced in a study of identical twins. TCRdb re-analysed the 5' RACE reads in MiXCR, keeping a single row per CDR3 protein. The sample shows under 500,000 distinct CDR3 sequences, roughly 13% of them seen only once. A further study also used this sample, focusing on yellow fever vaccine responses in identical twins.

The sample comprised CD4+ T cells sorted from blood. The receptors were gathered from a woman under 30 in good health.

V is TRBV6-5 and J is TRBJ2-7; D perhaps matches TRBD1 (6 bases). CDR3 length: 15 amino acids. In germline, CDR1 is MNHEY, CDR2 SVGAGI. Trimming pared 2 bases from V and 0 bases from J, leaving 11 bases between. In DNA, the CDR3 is TGTGCCAGCAGTTACGAGGGGGTGAGCTCCTACGAGCAGTACTTC. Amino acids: CASSYEGVSSYEQYF.

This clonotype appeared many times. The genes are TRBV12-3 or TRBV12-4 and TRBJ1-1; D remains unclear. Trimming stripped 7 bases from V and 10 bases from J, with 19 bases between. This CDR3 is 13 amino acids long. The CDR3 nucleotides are TGTGCCAGCATTTCCCCGTGGGTCGAGGGAGCTTTCTTT. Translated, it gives CASISPWVEGAFF.

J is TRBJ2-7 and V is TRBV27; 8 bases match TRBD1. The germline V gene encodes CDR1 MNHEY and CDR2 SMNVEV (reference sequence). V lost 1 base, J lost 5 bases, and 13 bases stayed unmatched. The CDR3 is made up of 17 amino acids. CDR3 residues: CASSLLSGGGFPHEQYF. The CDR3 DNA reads TGTGCCAGCAGTTTATTATCAGGGGGCGGTTTCCCCCACGAGCAGTACTTC.

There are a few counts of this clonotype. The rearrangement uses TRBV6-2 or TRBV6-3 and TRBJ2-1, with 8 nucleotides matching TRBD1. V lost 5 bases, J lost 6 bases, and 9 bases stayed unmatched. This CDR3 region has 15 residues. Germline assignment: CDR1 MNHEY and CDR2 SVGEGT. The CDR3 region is CASSNPDRAGNEQFF. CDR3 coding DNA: TGTGCCAGCAGTAACCCGGACAGGGCGGGCAATGAGCAGTTCTTC.

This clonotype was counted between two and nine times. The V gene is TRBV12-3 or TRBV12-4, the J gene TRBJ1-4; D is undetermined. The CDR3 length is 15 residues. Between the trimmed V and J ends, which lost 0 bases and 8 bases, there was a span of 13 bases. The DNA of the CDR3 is TGTGCCAGCAGTTTAGCTACAAAAGGATCGGAAAAACTGTTTTTT. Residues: CASSLATKGSEKLFF.

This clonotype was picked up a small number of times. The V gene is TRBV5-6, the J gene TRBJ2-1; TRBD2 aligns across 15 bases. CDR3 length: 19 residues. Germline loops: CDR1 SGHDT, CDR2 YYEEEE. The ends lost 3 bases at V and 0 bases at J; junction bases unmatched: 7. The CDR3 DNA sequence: TGTGCCAGCAGCTATCCGGGACTAGCGGGGGGCCGCTCCTACAATGAGCAGTTCTTC. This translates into CASSYPGLAGGRSYNEQFF.

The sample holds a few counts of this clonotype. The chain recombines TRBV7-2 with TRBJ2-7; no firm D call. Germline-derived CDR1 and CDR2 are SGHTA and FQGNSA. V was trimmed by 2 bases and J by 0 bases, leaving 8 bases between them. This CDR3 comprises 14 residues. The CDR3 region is CASSLNPLSYEQYF. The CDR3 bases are TGTGCCAGCAGCTTAAATCCCCTCTCCTACGAGCAGTACTTC.

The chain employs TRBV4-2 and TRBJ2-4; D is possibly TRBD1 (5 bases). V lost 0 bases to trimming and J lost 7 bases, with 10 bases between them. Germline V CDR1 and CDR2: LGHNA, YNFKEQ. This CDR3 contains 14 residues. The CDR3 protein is CASSQDLGQNIQYF. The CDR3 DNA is TGTGCCAGCAGCCAAGATCTGGGGCAGAACATTCAGTACTTC.

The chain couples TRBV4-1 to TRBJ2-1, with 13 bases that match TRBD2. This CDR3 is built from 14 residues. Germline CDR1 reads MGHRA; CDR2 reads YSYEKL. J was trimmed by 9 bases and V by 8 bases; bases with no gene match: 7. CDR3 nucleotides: TGCGCCAGCGCTGGACTAGCGGGGGTGGGTGAGCAGTTCTTC. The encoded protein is CASAGLAGVGEQFF.

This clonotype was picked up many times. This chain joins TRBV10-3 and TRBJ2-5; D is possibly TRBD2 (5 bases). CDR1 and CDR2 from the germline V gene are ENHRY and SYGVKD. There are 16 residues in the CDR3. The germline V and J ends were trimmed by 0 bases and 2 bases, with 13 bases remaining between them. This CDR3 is CAISESIGLPQETQYF. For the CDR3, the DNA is TGTGCCATCAGTGAGTCCATTGGACTCCCACAAGAGACCCAGTACTTC.

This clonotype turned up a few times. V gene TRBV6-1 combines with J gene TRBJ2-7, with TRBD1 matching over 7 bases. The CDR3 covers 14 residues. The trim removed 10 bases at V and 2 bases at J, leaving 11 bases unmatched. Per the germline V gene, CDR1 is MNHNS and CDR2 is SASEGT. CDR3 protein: CANAPDRPPYEQYF. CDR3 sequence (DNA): TGTGCCAACGCACCGGACAGGCCTCCCTACGAGCAGTACTTC.

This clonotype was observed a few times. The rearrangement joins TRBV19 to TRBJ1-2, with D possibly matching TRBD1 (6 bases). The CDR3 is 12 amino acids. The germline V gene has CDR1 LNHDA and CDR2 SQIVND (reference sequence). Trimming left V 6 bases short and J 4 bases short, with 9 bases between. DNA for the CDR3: TGTGCCAGTAGGGGGGCCGGCTATGGCTACACCTTC. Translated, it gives CASRGAGYGYTF.

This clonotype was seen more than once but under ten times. CDR3 coding DNA: TGTGCCAGCAGCTTAAATGGCGCCGGTGGAGTGGAGCAGTTCTTC. Amino acid sequence: CASSLNGAGGVEQFF. V is TRBV7-3 and J is TRBJ2-1, with D uncertain. The ends were cut back, 1 base at V and 10 bases at J, with 17 bases in the middle. From germline, CDR1 is SGHTA and CDR2 FQGTGA. CDR3 length: 15 amino acids.

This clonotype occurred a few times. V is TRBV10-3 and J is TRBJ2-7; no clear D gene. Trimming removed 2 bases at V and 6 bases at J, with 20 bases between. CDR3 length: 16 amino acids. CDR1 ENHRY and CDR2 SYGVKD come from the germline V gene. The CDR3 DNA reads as TGTGCCATCAGTGAGGAAGAAGGATCCGTGAGGTTCGAGCAGTACTTC. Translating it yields CAISEEEGSVRFEQYF.

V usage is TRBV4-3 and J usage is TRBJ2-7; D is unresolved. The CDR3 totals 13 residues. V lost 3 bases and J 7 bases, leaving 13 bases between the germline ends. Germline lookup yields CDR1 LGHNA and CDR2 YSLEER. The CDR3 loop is CASSQAGSTEQYF. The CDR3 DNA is TGCGCCAGCAGCCAGGCCGGTTCAACGGAGCAGTACTTC.

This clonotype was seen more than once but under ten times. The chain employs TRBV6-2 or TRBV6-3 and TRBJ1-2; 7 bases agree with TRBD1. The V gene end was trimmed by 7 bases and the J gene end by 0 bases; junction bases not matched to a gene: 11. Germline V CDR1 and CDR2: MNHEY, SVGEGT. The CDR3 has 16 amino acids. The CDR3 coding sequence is TGTGCCAGCAAGTCAGTCGAGGGGGCGACTAACTATGGCTACACCTTC. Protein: CASKSVEGATNYGYTF.

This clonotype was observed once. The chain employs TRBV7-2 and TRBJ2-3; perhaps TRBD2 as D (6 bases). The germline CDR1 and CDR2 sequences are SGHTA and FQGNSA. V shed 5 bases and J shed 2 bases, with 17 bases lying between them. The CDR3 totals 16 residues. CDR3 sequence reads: CASSNRRGVNTDTQYF. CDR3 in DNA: TGTGCCAGCAGCAACCGGAGGGGAGTAAACACAGATACGCAGTATTTT.

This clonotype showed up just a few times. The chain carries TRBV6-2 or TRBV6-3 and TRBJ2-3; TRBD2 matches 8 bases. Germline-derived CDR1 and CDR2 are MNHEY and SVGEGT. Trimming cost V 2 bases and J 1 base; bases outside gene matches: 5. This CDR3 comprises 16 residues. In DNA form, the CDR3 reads TGTGCCAGCAGTTACCGGGGGGGTCGAGGCACAGATACGCAGTATTTT. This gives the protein CASSYRGGRGTDTQYF.

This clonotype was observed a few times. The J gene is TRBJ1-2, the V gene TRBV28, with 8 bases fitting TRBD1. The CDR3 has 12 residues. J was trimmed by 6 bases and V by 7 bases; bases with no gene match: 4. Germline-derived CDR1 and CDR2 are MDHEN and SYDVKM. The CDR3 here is CASTTGGDGYTF. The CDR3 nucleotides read TGTGCCAGCACAACAGGGGGGGATGGCTACACCTTC.

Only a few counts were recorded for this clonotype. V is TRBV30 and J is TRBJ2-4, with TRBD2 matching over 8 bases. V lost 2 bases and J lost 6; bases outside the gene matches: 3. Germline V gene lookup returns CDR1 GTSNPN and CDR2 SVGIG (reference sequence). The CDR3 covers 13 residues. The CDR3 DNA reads TGTGCCTGGAGTCCGGGGGGGCTAAACATTCAGTACTTC. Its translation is CAWSPGGLNIQYF.

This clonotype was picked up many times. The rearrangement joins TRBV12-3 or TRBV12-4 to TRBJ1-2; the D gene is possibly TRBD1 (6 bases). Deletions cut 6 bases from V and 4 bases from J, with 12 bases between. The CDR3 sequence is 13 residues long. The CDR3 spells CASSPDSPYGYTF. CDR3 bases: TGTGCCAGCAGCCCGGACAGTCCCTATGGCTACACCTTC.

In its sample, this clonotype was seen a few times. The CDR3 DNA is TGTGCCAGCAGTTGGGGTACTGGGGGAGAAGAGACCCAGTACTTC. This encodes CASSWGTGGEETQYF. The chain employs TRBV12-3 or TRBV12-4 and TRBJ2-5; D possibly matches TRBD1 or TRBD2 (5 bases each). The V end lost 4 bases, the J end lost 3 bases, and 15 bases lay between the germline ends. The CDR3 covers 15 residues.

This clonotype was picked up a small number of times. The CDR3 loop is CASKEPGLTYEQYF. The CDR3 coding sequence is TGCGCCAGCAAAGAGCCAGGGCTCACCTACGAGCAGTACTTC. This chain joins TRBV10-2 and TRBJ2-7; maybe TRBD1 (5 bases). Between the trimmed V and J ends, which lost 7 bases and 2 bases, there was a span of 15 bases. Germline V lookup: CDR1 WSHSY, CDR2 SAAADI. The CDR3 contains 14 residues.

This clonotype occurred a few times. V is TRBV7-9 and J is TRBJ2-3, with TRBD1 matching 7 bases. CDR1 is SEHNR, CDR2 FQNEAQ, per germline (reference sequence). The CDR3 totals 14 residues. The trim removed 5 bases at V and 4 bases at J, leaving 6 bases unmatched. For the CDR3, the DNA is TGTGCCAGCAGCCCAGGACAGGAATCAGATACGCAGTATTTT. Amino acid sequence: CASSPGQESDTQYF.

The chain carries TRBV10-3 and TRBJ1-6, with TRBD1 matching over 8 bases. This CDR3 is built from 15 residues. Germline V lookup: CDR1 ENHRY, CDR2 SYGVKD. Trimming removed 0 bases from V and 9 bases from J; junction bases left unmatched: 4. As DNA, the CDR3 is TGTGCCATCAGTGAGTCGGACAGGGAGGGTTCACCCCTCCACTTT. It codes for CAISESDREGSPLHF.

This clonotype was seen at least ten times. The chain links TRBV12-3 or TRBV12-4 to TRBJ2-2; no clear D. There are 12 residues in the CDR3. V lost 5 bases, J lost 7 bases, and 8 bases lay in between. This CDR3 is CASSPILGELFF. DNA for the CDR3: TGTGCCAGCAGTCCTATTCTCGGGGAGCTGTTTTTT.

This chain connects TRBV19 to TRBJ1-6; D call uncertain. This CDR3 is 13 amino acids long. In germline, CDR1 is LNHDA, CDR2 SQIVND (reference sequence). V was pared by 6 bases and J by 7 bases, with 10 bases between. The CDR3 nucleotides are TGTGCCAGTAGAAGGCCGAGCAATTCACCCCTCCACTTT. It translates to CASRRPSNSPLHF.

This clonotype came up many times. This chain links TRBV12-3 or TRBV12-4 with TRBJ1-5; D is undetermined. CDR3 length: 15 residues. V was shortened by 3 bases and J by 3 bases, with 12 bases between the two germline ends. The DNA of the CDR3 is TGTGCCAGCAGTTTCATTGGGAAGGACAATCAGCCCCAGCATTTT. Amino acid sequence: CASSFIGKDNQPQHF.

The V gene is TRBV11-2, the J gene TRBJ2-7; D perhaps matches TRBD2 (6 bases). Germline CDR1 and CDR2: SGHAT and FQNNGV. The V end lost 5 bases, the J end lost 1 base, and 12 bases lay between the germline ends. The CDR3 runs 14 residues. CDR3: CASSGGTRSYEQYF. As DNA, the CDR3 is TGTGCCAGCAGCGGGGGGACCCGGTCCTACGAGCAGTACTTC.

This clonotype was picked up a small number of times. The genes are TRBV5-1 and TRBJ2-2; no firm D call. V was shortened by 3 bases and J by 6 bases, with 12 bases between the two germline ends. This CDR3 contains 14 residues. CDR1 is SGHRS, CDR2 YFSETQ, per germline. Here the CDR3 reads CASSSVGGSGELFF. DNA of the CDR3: TGCGCCAGCAGCTCCGTAGGTGGGTCCGGGGAGCTGTTTTTT.

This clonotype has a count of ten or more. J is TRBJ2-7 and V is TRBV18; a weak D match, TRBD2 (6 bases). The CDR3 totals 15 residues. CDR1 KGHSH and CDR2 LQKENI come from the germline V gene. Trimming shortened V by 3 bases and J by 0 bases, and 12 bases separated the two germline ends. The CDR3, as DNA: TGTGCCAGCTCACCCGGGACTCGTAGCTCCTACGAGCAGTACTTC. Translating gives CASSPGTRSSYEQYF.